Listed below are T cell receptor beta chains from one sample, sequenced in a study of blood T cell repertoires in COVID-19. This table comes from immunoSEQ multiplex PCR, and its TCRdb copy is limited to in-frame clones, with some not included. The table shows about 160,000 clones, with about 83% occurring only once. The sample taken for sequencing was peripheral blood. These TCRs come from a woman of 80 years or more with acute or convalescent COVID-19. CDR3s include the opening cysteine and the closing phenylalanine or tryptophan. Fields, in order: J gene, V gene, CDR3 length, D gene, clone size, CDR3 DNA, CDR3 protein. A D gene is named only where the DNA matches it firmly. Some rows mark clone size as missing; the rest say once, few, many or name a class of expanded clone.

j_call: TRBJ1-2
v_call: TRBV4-2
cdr3_length: 17
d_call: TRBD1
clone_size: NA
cdr3_nt: TGTGCCAGCAGCCAAGAATCGAGACAGGGTGGCGCCTATGGCTACACCTTC
cdr3_aa: CASSQESRQGGAYGYTF

j_call: TRBJ1-4
v_call: TRBV12-3/TRBV12-4
cdr3_length: 12
d_call: TRBD1
clone_size: few
cdr3_nt: TGTGCCATCGGACAGGGGAATGAAAAACTGTTTTTT
cdr3_aa: CAIGQGNEKLFF

j_call: TRBJ1-2
v_call: TRBV6-5
cdr3_length: 11
d_call: TRBD1
clone_size: NA
cdr3_nt: TGTGCCACCCAGGGGGTGAATGGCTACACCTTC
cdr3_aa: CATQGVNGYTF

j_call: TRBJ1-1
v_call: TRBV30
cdr3_length: 14
d_call: NA
clone_size: NA
cdr3_nt: TGTGCCTGGAGCGCCCCGAGGGGGAAAACTGAAGCTTTCTTT
cdr3_aa: CAWSAPRGKTEAFF

j_call: TRBJ1-6
v_call: TRBV5-8
cdr3_length: 15
d_call: NA
clone_size: NA
cdr3_nt: TGTGCCAGCAGCTCTCGTCGGGCAGGCGGGTCACCCCTCCACTTT
cdr3_aa: CASSSRRAGGSPLHF

j_call: TRBJ1-4
v_call: TRBV6-5
cdr3_length: 13
d_call: NA
clone_size: NA
cdr3_nt: TGTGCCAGCAAAGGGGCGACGAATGAAAAACTGTTTTTT
cdr3_aa: CASKGATNEKLFF

j_call: TRBJ2-2
v_call: TRBV30
cdr3_length: 11
d_call: NA
clone_size: few
cdr3_nt: TGTGCCCGGACAAACACCGGGGAGCTGTTTTTT
cdr3_aa: CARTNTGELFF

j_call: TRBJ2-7
v_call: TRBV28
cdr3_length: 16
d_call: NA
clone_size: NA
cdr3_nt: TGTGCCAGCAGTCGTATCGACAGAATAAAGTACTACGAGCAGTACTTC
cdr3_aa: CASSRIDRIKYYEQYF

j_call: TRBJ1-6
v_call: TRBV14
cdr3_length: 16
d_call: TRBD1
clone_size: NA
cdr3_nt: TGTGCCAGCAGCCAAAGACAGGGCTCCTATAATTCACCCCTCCACTTT
cdr3_aa: CASSQRQGSYNSPLHF

j_call: TRBJ1-5
v_call: TRBV18
cdr3_length: 15
d_call: NA
clone_size: NA
cdr3_nt: TGTGCCAGCTCAGCAGGCGATAACGGCAATCAGCCCCAGCATTTT
cdr3_aa: CASSAGDNGNQPQHF

j_call: TRBJ2-3
v_call: TRBV29-1
cdr3_length: 15
d_call: TRBD2
clone_size: NA
cdr3_nt: TGCAGCGTGAGAACTAGCGGGGATGGGGTGGATACGCAGTATTTT
cdr3_aa: CSVRTSGDGVDTQYF

j_call: TRBJ2-5
v_call: TRBV27
cdr3_length: 17
d_call: TRBD2
clone_size: NA
cdr3_nt: TGTGCCAGCAGTTTAGTAGGGTCTAGCGGGATTCAAGAGACCCAGTACTTC
cdr3_aa: CASSLVGSSGIQETQYF

j_call: TRBJ2-5
v_call: TRBV24-1
cdr3_length: 16
d_call: TRBD2
clone_size: few
cdr3_nt: TGTGCCACCAGTGATTTGGATAGCGGGAGGGATGAGACCCAGTACTTC
cdr3_aa: CATSDLDSGRDETQYF

j_call: TRBJ2-5
v_call: TRBV7-3
cdr3_length: 15
d_call: TRBD1
clone_size: NA
cdr3_nt: TGTGCCAGCAGCAACGGACAGGCGCCCCAAGAGACCCAGTACTTC
cdr3_aa: CASSNGQAPQETQYF

j_call: TRBJ1-2
v_call: TRBV9
cdr3_length: 14
d_call: NA
clone_size: once
cdr3_nt: TGTGCCAGCAGCCCAGGGGCAGGGTGGATTGGCTACACCTTC
cdr3_aa: CASSPGAGWIGYTF

j_call: TRBJ1-2
v_call: TRBV2
cdr3_length: 13
d_call: NA
clone_size: NA
cdr3_nt: TGTGCCATCCCTCGGGTCTCCGCCTATGGCTACACCTTC
cdr3_aa: CAIPRVSAYGYTF

j_call: TRBJ2-6
v_call: TRBV7-8
cdr3_length: 17
d_call: TRBD2
clone_size: NA
cdr3_nt: TGTGCCAGCAGCTTCCCTAGCGGGAGCTCTGGGGCCAACGTCCTGACTTTC
cdr3_aa: CASSFPSGSSGANVLTF

j_call: TRBJ2-1
v_call: TRBV27
cdr3_length: 15
d_call: TRBD2
clone_size: NA
cdr3_nt: TGTGCCAGCAGTTCAAGCGGGACCCGCTCTCATGAGCAGTTCTTC
cdr3_aa: CASSSSGTRSHEQFF